This entry lists 29 T cell receptor beta chains sequenced from one sample in a study of cytomegalovirus exposure and HLA in healthy donors. Researchers ran the PCR with 60 Vbeta and 13 Jbeta primers. TCRdb's copy holds only in-frame clones and misses some; the assay was immunoSEQ multiplex PCR. The repertoire holds 200,000 to 250,000 clones, with around 85% as singletons. The sample was PBMCs. These TCRs come from a human donor in good health.

The chain links TRBV5-1 to TRBJ2-3; 7 positions agree with TRBD2. Germline V gene sequence: CDR1 SGHRS, CDR2 YFSETQ. V gave up 2 bases and J gave up 5 bases; unmatched junction bases: 5. This CDR3 has 14 amino acids. The CDR3 here is CASSFGEGRDTQYF. The CDR3, as DNA: TGCGCCAGCAGCTTCGGGGAGGGCCGAGATACGCAGTATTTT.

J is TRBJ2-5 and V is TRBV5-4, with TRBD2 matching over 11 bases. There are 16 residues in the CDR3. Germline trimming cut 3 bases from V and 2 bases from J; bases unmatched to any gene: 6. Per the germline V gene, CDR1 is SGHNT and CDR2 is YYREEE (reference sequence). CDR3 amino acids: CASSSGLAGPQETQYF. CDR3 nucleotide sequence: TGTGCCAGCAGCTCAGGACTAGCGGGTCCTCAAGAGACCCAGTACTTC.

This chain connects TRBV27 to TRBJ1-5, with 9 positions matching TRBD1. Germline CDR1 is MNHEY and CDR2 is SMNVEV (reference sequence). With V trimmed by 5 bases and J by 2 bases, 4 bases remained unmatched. The CDR3 extends over 15 amino acids. CDR3 sequence reads: CASSKTGGGNQPQHF. The CDR3, as DNA: TGTGCCAGCAGTAAAACAGGGGGCGGCAATCAGCCCCAGCATTTT.

This clone came up a few times. V is TRBV4-1 and J is TRBJ2-1, with 8 bases identical to TRBD2. The germline CDR1 and CDR2 sequences are MGHRA and YSYEKL. This CDR3 has 16 amino acids. With 4 bases clipped from V and 3 bases from J, the junction kept 8 bases outside the gene matches. CDR3 DNA: TGCGCCAGCAGCCTCATAGGAACTAGCGGCTACAATGAGCAGTTCTTC. Amino acid sequence: CASSLIGTSGYNEQFF.

The chain joins TRBV10-3 to TRBJ2-2; 8 bases agree with TRBD2. This CDR3 is built from 16 residues. Germline values: CDR1 ENHRY, CDR2 SYGVKD. The V segment lost 3 bases and the J segment 0 bases; nucleotides outside the gene matches: 3. The CDR3, as DNA: TGTGCCATCAGTGATCCGACTAGCGCGAACACCGGGGAGCTGTTTTTT. The encoded protein is CAISDPTSANTGELFF.

V is TRBV27 and J is TRBJ2-3; TRBD2 matches 9 bases. The CDR3 sequence is 17 residues long. V lost 5 bases, J lost 5 bases, and 14 bases stayed unmatched. From germline, CDR1 is MNHEY and CDR2 SMNVEV (reference sequence). The chain's CDR3 is CASSDYLAGERKDTQYF. The DNA of the CDR3 is TGTGCCAGCAGTGACTACTTAGCGGGAGAGCGAAAAGATACGCAGTATTTT.

This chain joins TRBV7-6 and TRBJ2-7; 11 bases align to TRBD2. Germline V gene lookup returns CDR1 SGHVS and CDR2 FNYEAQ. CDR3 length: 15 amino acids. J gave up 0 bases and V 5 bases, and 3 bases lay outside the gene matches. The CDR3 nucleotides are TGTGCCAGCAGCACAACTAGCGGGAGCTCCTACGAGCAGTACTTC. Its translation: CASSTTSGSSYEQYF.

This chain links TRBV18 with TRBJ2-1; D remains ambiguous. The germline V gene has CDR1 KGHSH and CDR2 LQKENI. The CDR3 sequence is 13 residues long. V was shortened by 4 bases and J by 4 bases, with 8 bases between the two germline ends. The CDR3 region is CASSRTDYNEQFF. In DNA form, the CDR3 reads TGTGCCAGCTCACGAACAGATTACAATGAGCAGTTCTTC.

The rearrangement links TRBV27 to TRBJ1-5, with 7 bases matching TRBD1. From germline, CDR1 is MNHEY and CDR2 SMNVEV (reference sequence). CDR3 size: 15 residues. The V segment lost 3 bases and the J segment 5 bases; nucleotides outside the gene matches: 7. The CDR3 region is CASSFIEGADQPQHF. The CDR3 nucleotides read TGTGCCAGCAGTTTCATTGAGGGGGCTGATCAGCCCCAGCATTTT.

The V call is TRBV10-1, the J call TRBJ2-4; possible D gene TRBD2, 6 bases. This CDR3 comprises 14 residues. Germline V gene sequence: CDR1 WNHNN, CDR2 SYGVQD (reference sequence). V lost 9 bases and J 2 bases, leaving 14 bases between the germline ends. The CDR3 spells CASSLGGSKNIQYF. As DNA, the CDR3 is TGCGCCAGTAGCCTGGGAGGTTCCAAAAACATTCAGTACTTC.

This chain's CDR3 is CASSQDRQGKLNTEAFF. The CDR3 nucleotides are TGTGCCAGCAGCCAAGATAGACAGGGGAAGTTGAACACTGAAGCTTTCTTT. The chain is built from TRBV7-8 and TRBJ1-1, with TRBD1 matching 8 bases. The CDR3 runs to 17 residues. The V gene's germline CDR1 is SGHVS and CDR2 FQNEAQ. The trim removed 5 bases at V and 0 bases at J, leaving 11 bases unmatched.

The rearrangement joins TRBV6-1 to TRBJ2-7; D is ambiguous. CDR1 MNHNS and CDR2 SASEGT come from the germline V gene. The CDR3 is 13 residues long. V was trimmed by 2 bases and J by 0 bases, leaving 5 bases between them. CDR3 loop: CASSELFSYEQYF. CDR3 nucleotides: TGTGCCAGCAGTGAACTGTTCTCCTACGAGCAGTACTTC.

V gene TRBV6-6 combines with J gene TRBJ1-4, with D tentatively TRBD1 (5 bases). V lost 6 bases to trimming and J lost 5 bases, with 16 bases between them. Germline V gene sequence: CDR1 MNHNY, CDR2 SVGAGI (reference sequence). The CDR3 has 15 amino acids. The CDR3: CASRPPDSTNEKLFF. The CDR3 bases are TGTGCCAGCAGACCACCAGACAGTACGAATGAAAAACTGTTTTTT.

The chain is built from TRBV20-1 and TRBJ2-1; D call uncertain. The CDR3 has 11 amino acids. CDR1 DFQATT and CDR2 SNEGSKA come from the germline V gene (reference sequence). Trimming took 6 bases from V and 4 from J, leaving 7 bases between them. DNA of the CDR3: TGCAGTGCCGGTATTTACAATGAGCAGTTCTTC. Translating it yields CSAGIYNEQFF.

This chain joins TRBV18 and TRBJ2-5; 8 bases are a match to TRBD1. V lost 4 bases, J lost 1 base, and 2 bases stayed unmatched. Germline CDR1 KGHSH, CDR2 LQKENI. The CDR3 is made up of 14 amino acids. This chain's CDR3 is CASSRGTGQETQYF. The CDR3 DNA reads TGTGCCAGCTCACGAGGGACAGGCCAAGAGACCCAGTACTTC.

CDR3 loop: CASSPLGLAGVSHREQYF. The CDR3 coding sequence is TGTGCCAGCTCACCTCTTGGACTAGCGGGAGTCTCCCATCGAGAGCAGTACTTC. The chain has TRBV18 and TRBJ2-7, with 13 nucleotides matching TRBD2. The CDR3 spans 18 residues. Looked up from germline, CDR1 is KGHSH and CDR2 is LQKENI. Trimming took 3 bases from V and 7 from J; bases not matched to a gene: 15.

The CDR3 bases are TGTGCCAGCAGTGACCCCAACGGGGGAAACACCATATATTTT. Translated, it gives CASSDPNGGNTIYF. The chain carries TRBV2 and TRBJ1-3; no firm D call. CDR1 SNHLY and CDR2 FYNNEI come from the germline V gene. Trimming stripped 3 bases from V and 4 bases from J, with 10 bases between. This CDR3 region has 14 residues.

The rearrangement links TRBV7-2 to TRBJ2-5; TRBD2 is a possible D gene (6 bases). This CDR3 region has 13 residues. Trimming took off 3 bases at V and 5 bases at J, with 10 bases between the two ends. Germline loops: CDR1 SGHTA, CDR2 FQGNSA. The CDR3 sequence is CASSLVGGETQYF. The CDR3 nucleotides read TGTGCCAGCAGCTTGGTTGGGGGGGAGACCCAGTACTTC.

This clone was seen a single time. The CDR3 loop is CASSFGQGITEAFF. CDR3 DNA sequence: TGTGCCAGCAGCTTCGGACAGGGGATCACTGAAGCTTTCTTT. The chain is built from TRBV5-8 and TRBJ1-1; 9 bases map to TRBD1. In germline, CDR1 is SGHTS, CDR2 YDEGEE. CDR3 size: 14 residues. The junction had 3 bases not matched to a gene; V was cut back by 2 bases and J by 4 bases.

The V call is TRBV30, the J call TRBJ2-1; 15 nucleotides align to TRBD2. The CDR3 is 16 residues long. Germline CDR1 reads GTSNPN; CDR2 reads SVGIG (reference sequence). V lost 0 bases, J lost 7 bases, and 4 bases stayed unmatched. DNA for the CDR3: TGTGCCTGGAGTGTACCGGGACTAGCGGGAGGAAATGAGCAGTTCTTC. Translating it yields CAWSVPGLAGGNEQFF.

This clone was recorded only once. This sequence joins TRBV4-1 and TRBJ2-1, with TRBD2 matching 12 bases. CDR1 is MGHRA, CDR2 YSYEKL, per germline. The CDR3 runs 16 residues. With 4 bases clipped from V and 7 bases from J, the junction kept 8 bases outside the gene matches. The CDR3 loop is CASSPRLAGAKNEQFF. For the CDR3, the DNA is TGCGCCAGCAGCCCGCGACTAGCGGGAGCTAAAAATGAGCAGTTCTTC.

This clone showed up just once. CDR3 sequence: CASSLGGLAGVRETQYF. CDR3 bases: TGTGCCAGCAGTTTGGGGGGTTTAGCGGGAGTTAGAGAGACCCAGTACTTC. This chain uses TRBV28 with TRBJ2-5; 9 nucleotides agree with TRBD2. CDR1 MDHEN and CDR2 SYDVKM come from the germline V gene. V was clipped by 3 bases and J by 4 bases; unmatched bases: 12. The CDR3 is 17 residues long.

This clone has just one count. This same CDR3 is encoded by further DNA sequences in the sample. J is TRBJ2-7 and V is TRBV18; a weak D match, TRBD1 (5 bases). There are 13 residues in the CDR3. V lost 2 bases to trimming and J lost 2 bases, with 7 bases between them. Germline CDR1 is KGHSH and CDR2 is LQKENI. CDR3 sequence reads: CASSPGQTYEQYF. For the CDR3, the DNA is TGTGCCAGCTCACCAGGACAAACCTACGAGCAGTACTTC.

The chain recombines TRBV5-6 with TRBJ2-6; D perhaps matches TRBD2 (5 bases). Germline loops: CDR1 SGHDT, CDR2 YYEEEE. V lost 6 bases and J lost 1, with 8 bases in between. The CDR3 is 14 residues long. CDR3 in amino acids: CASTGGSGANVLTF. The CDR3 DNA sequence: TGTGCCAGCACTGGAGGTTCTGGGGCCAACGTCCTGACTTTC.

The CDR3 reads CASSFPGVGEKLFF. DNA for the CDR3: TGTGCCAGCAGCTTCCCCGGAGTTGGTGAAAAACTGTTTTTT. The chain couples TRBV11-2 to TRBJ1-4; unclear D gene. The V gene's germline CDR1 is SGHAT and CDR2 FQNNGV. This CDR3 has 14 residues. V lost 3 bases and J 7 bases, leaving 12 bases between the germline ends. Combining the CDR3 with reference TRBV11-2 and TRBJ1-4 gives the whole variable domain EAGVAQSPRYKIIEKRQSVAFWCNPISGHATLYWYQQILGQGPKLLIQFQNNGVVDDSQLPKDRFSAERLKGVDSTLKIQPAKLEDSAVYLCASSFPGVGEKLFFGSGTQLSVL.

This clone was recorded only once. The J gene is TRBJ2-5, the V gene TRBV12-1; the table's TRBD1 call for D was not verified on the DNA. TRBV12-1 is described as a pseudogene. The CDR3 consists of 16 residues. CDR3 residues: CASSSPTGGSQETQYF. DNA for the CDR3: TGTGCCAGCAGCTCCCCGACAGGGGGTAGCCAAGAGACCCAGTACTTC.

The chain employs TRBV10-3 and TRBJ1-4; 9 bases line up with TRBD1. Germline V CDR1 and CDR2: ENHRY, SYGVKD. CDR3 length: 19 residues. With 6 bases clipped from V and 3 bases from J, the junction kept 17 bases outside the gene matches. CDR3 protein: CAIRGSSQGAGGSNEKLFF. The CDR3 bases are TGTGCCATCAGGGGAAGCTCACAGGGGGCCGGTGGGTCTAATGAAAAACTGTTTTTT.

With regard to this clone: Other DNA sequences in this sample translate to the same CDR3. The V call is TRBV30, the J call TRBJ2-3, with D possibly TRBD2 on 5 matching bases. This CDR3 has 15 amino acids. From germline, CDR1 is GTSNPN and CDR2 SVGIG (reference sequence). Trimming pared 0 bases from V and 0 bases from J, leaving 10 bases between. The CDR3 loop reads CAWSVGGSSTDTQYF. As DNA, the CDR3 is TGTGCCTGGAGTGTCGGCGGGTCTAGCACAGATACGCAGTATTTT.

This chain joins TRBV27 and TRBJ2-3, with 10 positions matching TRBD2. The germline V gene encodes CDR1 MNHEY and CDR2 SMNVEV (reference sequence). CDR3 length equals 15 residues. After removal of 4 bases from V and 4 bases from J, the junction contained 5 bases not matched to a gene. The CDR3 region is CASSSTAGGSDTQYF. CDR3 nucleotides: TGTGCCAGCAGTTCCACAGCGGGAGGGTCAGATACGCAGTATTTT.